One sample yielded the 18 T cell receptor beta chains listed below, sequenced in a study of blood T cell repertoires in COVID-19. Sequencing was performed with immunoSEQ multiplex PCR; in TCRdb, only in-frame clones are kept and a portion is missing. The table shows 300,000 or so clones, with approximately 86% occurring only once. Sequenced sample: PBMCs or T cells enriched from blood (not recorded which). Receptors originate from a woman in her 40s with acute COVID-19.

V and J are TRBV11-3 and TRBJ2-2, with D tentatively TRBD1 (5 bases). The germline V gene has CDR1 SGHNT and CDR2 YENEEA. Trimming cost V 5 bases and J 5 bases, with 12 bases left between them. The CDR3 loop spans 14 amino acids. The DNA for the CDR3 is TGTGCCAGCAGCGACCGCCAGGGAACCGGGGAGCTGTTTTTT. This translates into CASSDRQGTGELFF.

The chain couples TRBV7-2 to TRBJ2-7, with a tentative D call TRBD1 (6 bases). V was clipped by 1 base and J by 4 bases, with 11 bases between them. Germline values: CDR1 SGHTA, CDR2 FQGNSA. The CDR3 extends over 14 amino acids. This CDR3 is CASSLVPTGYEQYF. CDR3 DNA: TGTGCCAGCAGCTTAGTCCCCACAGGGTACGAGCAGTACTTC.

The chain is built from TRBV9 and TRBJ2-7; 8 nucleotides match TRBD2. The germline gives CDR1 SGDLS, CDR2 YYNGEE. The J segment lost 6 bases and the V segment lost 0 bases, leaving 5 bases of the junction unmatched. The CDR3 length is 14 residues. Written as DNA, the CDR3 is TGTGCCAGCAGCGTAGACGGGGGGGCAGGCGAGCAGTACTTC. This translates into CASSVDGGAGEQYF.

This chain connects TRBV3-1 (or the pseudogene TRBV3-2) to TRBJ2-5; D unresolved. This CDR3 comprises 15 residues. Germline V gives CDR1 LGHDT, CDR2 YNNKEL (reference sequence). The V end lost 3 bases, the J end lost 4 bases, and 15 bases lay between the germline ends. The CDR3 DNA reads TGTGCCAGCAGCCATACTTATCAAGCGTTAGAGACCCAGTACTTC. Translation gives CASSHTYQALETQYF.

The chain recombines TRBV29-1 with TRBJ1-5, with a tentative D call TRBD1 (6 bases). The germline V and J ends were trimmed by 7 bases and 6 bases, with 16 bases remaining between them. The CDR3 loop spans 13 amino acids. Germline V gives CDR1 SQVTM, CDR2 ANQGSEA. The CDR3 sequence is CSGGGGRGQPQHF. The CDR3 nucleotides are TGCAGCGGCGGGGGGGGGCGGGGTCAGCCCCAGCATTTT.

This rearrangement joins TRBV25-1 to TRBJ1-2; D not resolved. The germline V gene has CDR1 MGHDK and CDR2 SYGVNS. V shed 4 bases and J shed 10 bases, with 16 bases lying between them. The CDR3 contains 13 residues. The CDR3 DNA sequence: TGTGCCAGCAGTGTCCTGGATCGGGGTTTCTACACCTTC. Translation gives CASSVLDRGFYTF.

This clone was detected a few times. This chain uses TRBV4-3 with TRBJ1-2, with 7 positions matching TRBD1. The V gene end was trimmed by 2 bases and the J gene end by 4 bases; junction bases not matched to a gene: 7. Germline CDR1 LGHNA, CDR2 YSLEER. The CDR3 has 15 residues. CDR3 protein: CASSQSDRALYGYTF. The CDR3 bases are TGCGCCAGCAGCCAATCCGACAGGGCCCTCTATGGCTACACCTTC.

The chain joins TRBV9 to TRBJ2-2; TRBD2 aligns across 14 bases. J gave up 4 bases and V 2 bases, and 10 bases lay outside the gene matches. The CDR3 has 19 residues. The V gene's germline CDR1 is SGDLS and CDR2 YYNGEE. The CDR3 reads CASSVTSGRAASGTGELFF. For the CDR3, the DNA is TGTGCCAGCAGCGTGACTAGCGGGAGGGCCGCGAGTGGCACCGGGGAGCTGTTTTTT.

The chain links TRBV2 to TRBJ2-1; 7 bases map to TRBD1. Germline V gene sequence: CDR1 SNHLY, CDR2 FYNNEI. This CDR3 has 14 residues. The ends lost 3 bases at V and 8 bases at J; junction bases unmatched: 7. The CDR3 loop is CASSDTGAPDEQFF. The CDR3, as DNA: TGTGCCAGCAGTGATACAGGGGCGCCCGATGAGCAGTTCTTC.

The V gene is TRBV27, the J gene TRBJ1-6; possibly TRBD1 for D (6 bases). CDR3 size: 15 residues. Germline CDR1 MNHEY, CDR2 SMNVEV (reference sequence). V lost 5 bases, J lost 5 bases, and 13 bases lay in between. The CDR3: CASSPSDRNNSPLHF. The CDR3 nucleotides are TGTGCCAGCAGTCCATCTGACAGGAATAATTCACCCCTCCACTTT.

The rearrangement links TRBV6-5 to TRBJ1-3, with 7 bases matching TRBD1. Losses at the gene ends were 0 bases for V and 0 bases for J; bases not matched to a gene: 2. This CDR3 comprises 16 residues. In germline, CDR1 is MNHEY, CDR2 SVGAGI. The CDR3 sequence is CASSYSDRHSGNTIYF. CDR3 bases: TGTGCCAGCAGTTACTCGGACAGGCACTCTGGAAACACCATATATTTT.

This chain's CDR3 is CASKESSYNSPLHF. DNA of the CDR3: TGCGCCAGCAAGGAGAGCTCCTATAATTCACCCCTCCACTTT. The V gene is TRBV5-1, the J gene TRBJ1-6; unclear D gene. V was cut by 6 bases and J by 0 bases, with 7 bases left in between. The CDR3 sequence is 14 residues long. Germline V gene lookup returns CDR1 SGHRS and CDR2 YFSETQ.

The V and J genes are TRBV7-2 and TRBJ2-1, with 8 bases identical to TRBD1. Trimming took 3 bases from V and 3 from J; bases not matched to a gene: 4. This CDR3 is 15 amino acids long. Germline V gene lookup returns CDR1 SGHTA and CDR2 FQGNSA. Here the CDR3 reads CASSFQGQVYNEQFF. CDR3 sequence (DNA): TGTGCCAGCAGCTTTCAGGGACAGGTCTACAATGAGCAGTTCTTC.

The CDR3 protein is CASSLARGSSGDNEQFF. The CDR3, as DNA: TGTGCCAGCAGCTTAGCTAGGGGTTCTAGCGGAGACAATGAGCAGTTCTTC. This chain uses TRBV7-9 with TRBJ2-1; 7 bases agree with TRBD2. V was clipped by 0 bases and J by 5 bases; unmatched bases: 10. The CDR3 length is 17 residues. Germline values: CDR1 SEHNR, CDR2 FQNEAQ (reference sequence).

V and J are TRBV7-6 and TRBJ1-2; perhaps TRBD1 as D (6 bases). The V gene's germline CDR1 is SGHVS and CDR2 FNYEAQ. The CDR3 has 15 amino acids. Trimming took 4 bases from V and 2 from J, leaving 14 bases between them. The CDR3 nucleotides read TGTGCCAGCAGCTCCAGGGGCGGTGAGAACTATGGCTACACCTTC. Its translation: CASSSRGGENYGYTF.

The chain joins TRBV27 to TRBJ2-1; 7 bases agree with TRBD1. This CDR3 is built from 17 residues. Germline CDR1 and CDR2: MNHEY and SMNVEV (reference sequence). Trimming at V came to 2 bases and at J to 4 bases, leaving 11 bases not matched to a gene. CDR3 loop: CASSLLTGQTGYNEQFF. CDR3 coding DNA: TGTGCCAGCAGTTTACTCACGGGACAGACAGGGTACAATGAGCAGTTCTTC.

J is TRBJ1-4 and V is TRBV18; 8 bases align to TRBD1. Germline V gene lookup returns CDR1 KGHSH and CDR2 LQKENI. Trimming cost V 2 bases and J 8 bases; bases outside gene matches: 13. CDR3 length: 17 amino acids. In DNA, the CDR3 is TGTGCCAGCTCACCAGGGGAAGGACAGGGAAGAGGGGAAAAACTGTTTTTT. Translated: CASSPGEGQGRGEKLFF.

The genes are TRBV28 and TRBJ1-2; D unresolved. Germline V gene data show CDR1 as MDHEN and CDR2 as SYDVKM. The length of the CDR3 is 14 residues. With 4 bases removed from V and 4 bases from J, the gap between germline ends came to 13 bases. CDR3 nucleotide sequence: TGTGCCAGCAGTTCCGCGGGTAGTAGCTATGGCTACACCTTC. Translated: CASSSAGSSYGYTF.